Described below is a single TCR beta chain sequence and its context. This record comes from a study of control samples from healthy donors and cancer patients. This CDR3 contains 16 residues. Per germline, CDR1 SGHRS and CDR2 YFSETQ. Trimming took 4 bases from V and 0 from J, leaving 17 bases between them. TCRdb's table, derived via immunoSEQ multiplex PCR, lists solely in-frame clones and lacks some. The sample lists 100,000 to 150,000 clones; 87% were seen once. Sequencing was performed on blood. The origin of this receptor is a man aged 40-50 years in good health. V gene TRBV5-1 combines with J gene TRBJ2-7; no definite D call. CDR3 region: CASSRMTTRSSYEQYF. In DNA form, the CDR3 reads TGCGCCAGCAGCCGGATGACGACAAGGAGCTCCTACGAGCAGTACTTC. Full variable domain (rest looked up from reference TRBV5-1 and TRBJ2-7): KAGVTQTPRYLIKTRGQQVTLSCSPISGHRSVSWYQQTPGQGLQFLFEYFSETQRNKGNFPGRFSGRQFSNSRSEMNVSTLELGDSALYLCASSRMTTRSSYEQYFGPGTRLTVT.